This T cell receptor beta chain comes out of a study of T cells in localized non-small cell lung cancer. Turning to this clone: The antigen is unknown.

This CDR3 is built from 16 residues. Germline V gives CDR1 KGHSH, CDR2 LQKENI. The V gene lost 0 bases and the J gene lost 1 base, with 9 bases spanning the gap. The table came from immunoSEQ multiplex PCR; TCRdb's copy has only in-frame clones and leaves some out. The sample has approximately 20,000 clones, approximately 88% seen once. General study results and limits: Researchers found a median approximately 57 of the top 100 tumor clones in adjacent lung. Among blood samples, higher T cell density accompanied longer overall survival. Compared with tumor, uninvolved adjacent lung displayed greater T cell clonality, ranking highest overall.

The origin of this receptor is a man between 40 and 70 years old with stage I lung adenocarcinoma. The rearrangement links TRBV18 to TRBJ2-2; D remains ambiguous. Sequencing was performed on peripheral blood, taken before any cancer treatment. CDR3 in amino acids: CASSPPSGLNTGELFF. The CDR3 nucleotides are TGTGCCAGCTCACCACCCTCCGGGTTGAACACCGGGGAGCTGTTTTTT.